These 32 T cell receptor beta chains originate from one sample sequenced in a study of radiation and T cells in renal cell carcinoma. Specified time point: blood 4 weeks post-SBRT, at nephrectomy. Treatment meaning: 15 Gy SBRT to primary tumor, nephrectomy 4 weeks later. Clones were sequenced by immunoSEQ multiplex PCR, and TCRdb holds only the in-frame ones, with some missing. The data show fewer than 200,000 clones, with 88% seen just once and 11% held by the top ten. Sequencing was performed on blood, taken from a patient whose treatment included radiotherapy and nephrectomy. These receptors were taken from a woman aged 50 to 65 with renal cell carcinoma.

This sequence joins TRBV7-6 and TRBJ2-7; D is unresolved. Germline CDR1 and CDR2: SGHVS and FNYEAQ. V lost 1 base and J 3 bases, leaving 13 bases between the germline ends. This CDR3 contains 15 residues. DNA for the CDR3: TGTGCCAGCAGCTTAGTGGGAAGGCAGGACTACGAGCAGTACTTC. Translating gives CASSLVGRQDYEQYF.

The rearrangement joins TRBV9 to TRBJ1-3; the match to TRBD1 covers 7 bases. V dropped 3 bases and J dropped 2; count of bases not matched to a gene: 11. Germline CDR1 is SGDLS and CDR2 is YYNGEE. There are 17 residues in the CDR3. The DNA for the CDR3 is TGTGCCAGCAGCGAGAGGACCGCGCAGGGGGCTGGAAACACCATATATTTT. Its protein is CASSERTAQGAGNTIYF.

The rearrangement joins TRBV13 to TRBJ1-3; possibly TRBD1 for D (5 bases). Germline V gene sequence: CDR1 PRHDT, CDR2 FYEKMQ (reference sequence). CDR3 length equals 14 residues. The germline V and J ends were trimmed by 2 bases and 4 bases, with 9 bases remaining between them. The CDR3 nucleotides read TGTGCCAGCAGCTTATTTGCAGGGGGAAACACCATATATTTT. Its protein is CASSLFAGGNTIYF.

This rearrangement joins TRBV19 to TRBJ1-1, with TRBD1 as a possible D gene (5 bases). CDR1 is LNHDA and CDR2 is SQIVND in the germline V gene (reference sequence). The V end was cut by 6 bases, the J end by 2 bases, with 10 bases between. CDR3 length: 13 amino acids. The CDR3 is CASRHGTNTEAFF. CDR3 nucleotides: TGTGCCAGTAGACACGGGACCAACACTGAAGCTTTCTTT.

This clone was detected a few times. The rearrangement joins TRBV5-5 to TRBJ2-3; TRBD1 or TRBD2 may be the D gene (6 bases each). V shed 4 bases and J shed 2 bases, with 17 bases lying between them. Per the germline V gene, CDR1 is SGHKS and CDR2 is YYEKEE (reference sequence). The CDR3 has 16 amino acids. In DNA form, the CDR3 reads TGTGCCAGCAGCCTCTTTGAGGGGGGTTCCACAGATACGCAGTATTTT. Protein: CASSLFEGGSTDTQYF.

V and J are TRBV28 and TRBJ2-7; 9 nucleotides align to TRBD1. Trimming at V came to 5 bases and at J to 4 bases, leaving 9 bases not matched to a gene. Germline CDR1 and CDR2: MDHEN and SYDVKM. The CDR3 has 15 residues. Here the CDR3 reads CASSLRDRVEYEQYF. The CDR3 coding sequence is TGTGCCAGCAGTCTCCGGGACAGGGTGGAATACGAGCAGTACTTC.

The CDR3 here is CASSFSGGKGEKLFF. As DNA, the CDR3 is TGTGCCAGCAGCTTCTCAGGGGGTAAGGGTGAAAAACTGTTTTTT. The V call is TRBV5-5, the J call TRBJ1-4; 7 positions match TRBD1. J gave up 7 bases and V 2 bases, and 8 bases lay outside the gene matches. CDR1 is SGHKS and CDR2 is YYEKEE in the germline V gene (reference sequence). The CDR3 loop spans 15 amino acids.

The chain employs TRBV9 and TRBJ2-3; TRBD2 might be the D (5 bases). Germline CDR1 and CDR2: SGDLS and YYNGEE. The CDR3 loop spans 14 amino acids. V was pared by 0 bases and J by 4 bases, with 9 bases between. CDR3 sequence: CASSVVPGSDTQYF. DNA of the CDR3: TGTGCCAGCAGCGTAGTTCCGGGATCAGATACGCAGTATTTT.

The V call is TRBV25-1, the J call TRBJ1-4; 7 bases align to TRBD1. Germline CDR1 is MGHDK and CDR2 is SYGVNS. The V and J ends lost 1 base and 7 bases, in that order; junction bases with no gene match: 9. The CDR3 sequence is 16 residues long. The CDR3 sequence: CASSEFEGTDLEKLFF. The CDR3 nucleotides read TGTGCCAGCAGTGAATTCGAGGGGACAGATCTTGAAAAACTGTTTTTT.

The chain uses TRBV10-1 and TRBJ1-1; no reliable D call. This CDR3 contains 14 residues. CDR1 is WNHNN, CDR2 SYGVQD, per germline (reference sequence). V was trimmed by 1 base and J by 7 bases, leaving 13 bases between them. The CDR3 bases are TGCGCCAGCAGTGAGTTAAAGACCAGCAGTGAAGCTTTCTTT. Its protein is CASSELKTSSEAFF.

A note on this clone: Relative to the germline gene, one junction end is altered; a read error may explain this. The V and J genes are TRBV30 and TRBJ2-7; possibly TRBD1 or TRBD2 for D (5 bases each). The CDR3 length is 12 residues. Germline CDR1 reads GTSNPN; CDR2 reads SVGIG (reference sequence). The CDR3 protein is CAWSGASFEQYF. In nucleotides, the CDR3 is TGTGCCTGGAGCGGGGCCTCCTTCGAGCAGTACTTC. The full variable domain, rest sourced from reference TRBV30 and TRBJ2-7, is SQTIHQWPATLVQPVGSPLSLECTVEGTSNPNLYWYRQAAGRGLQLLFYSVGIGQISSEVPQNLSASRPQDRQFILSSKKLLLSDSGFYLCAWSGASFEQYFGPGTRLTVT.

The chain links TRBV19 to TRBJ1-1; D is ambiguous. Trimming removed 4 bases at V and 6 bases at J, with 15 bases between. CDR1 and CDR2 from the germline V gene are LNHDA and SQIVND (reference sequence). This CDR3 is built from 14 residues. The CDR3 coding sequence is TGTGCCAGTAGTACAATCACGGAGAATTCTGAAGCTTTCTTT. Its translation is CASSTITENSEAFF.

J is TRBJ2-5 and V is TRBV9; 8 nucleotides match TRBD2. The V and J ends lost 0 bases and 3 bases, in that order; junction bases with no gene match: 7. Looked up from germline, CDR1 is SGDLS and CDR2 is YYNGEE. The length of the CDR3 is 16 residues. CDR3 DNA: TGTGCCAGCAGCGTAGTAGCGGGGACGTTTAAAGAGACCCAGTACTTC. Translating gives CASSVVAGTFKETQYF. Supplemented by reference TRBV9 and TRBJ2-5, the full variable domain reads DSGVTQTPKHLITATGQRVTLRCSPRSGDLSVYWYQQSLDQGLQFLIQYYNGEERAKGNILERFSAQQFPDLHSELNLSSLELGDSALYFCASSVVAGTFKETQYFGPGTRLLVL.

The chain is built from TRBV30 and TRBJ2-7; D is unclear. V was clipped by 5 bases and J by 13 bases, with 18 bases between them. The length of the CDR3 is 11 residues. The germline V gene has CDR1 GTSNPN and CDR2 SVGIG (reference sequence). The CDR3 here is CAWSSPFPVYF. CDR3 in DNA: TGTGCCTGGTCCTCCCCATTTCCCGTATACTTC.

This clone was detected only a few times. The chain joins TRBV9 to TRBJ1-6; D remains unclear. Germline lookup yields CDR1 SGDLS and CDR2 YYNGEE. CDR3 length: 14 residues. The V end lost 4 bases, the J end lost 3 bases, and 8 bases lay between the germline ends. CDR3 in DNA: TGTGCCAGCAGCCCCCGCGACTATAATTCACCCCTCCACTTT. It translates to CASSPRDYNSPLHF.

This sequence joins TRBV7-2 and TRBJ2-1; 8 positions agree with TRBD2. The CDR3 runs to 15 residues. CDR1 and CDR2 from the germline V gene are SGHTA and FQGNSA. V dropped 5 bases and J dropped 5; count of bases not matched to a gene: 8. CDR3 sequence reads: CASSPGTSRDNEQFF. The CDR3 nucleotides are TGTGCCAGCAGCCCGGGGACTAGTCGGGACAATGAGCAGTTCTTC.

The V call is TRBV6-6, the J call TRBJ2-7; D tentatively reads TRBD1 or TRBD2 (5 bases each). The CDR3 extends over 15 amino acids. Germline assignment: CDR1 MNHNY and CDR2 SVGAGI (reference sequence). The V gene lost 9 bases and the J gene lost 3 bases, with 21 bases spanning the gap. CDR3 sequence (DNA): TGTGCCAGTGGATCCCGGGGCTCAGCGAGCTACGAGCAGTACTTC. Protein sequence: CASGSRGSASYEQYF.

This chain links TRBV6-5 with TRBJ2-5; maybe TRBD1 (6 bases). Germline V gene data show CDR1 as MNHEY and CDR2 as SVGAGI. This CDR3 has 13 amino acids. Deletions cut 5 bases from V and 6 bases from J, with 13 bases between. The CDR3 protein is CASSTQGKQTQYF. In nucleotides, the CDR3 is TGTGCCAGCAGTACTCAGGGGAAACAGACCCAGTACTTC.

The chain employs TRBV5-1 and TRBJ1-3, with a weak D call TRBD1 (5 bases). From germline, CDR1 is SGHRS and CDR2 YFSETQ. V shed 4 bases and J shed 4 bases, with 18 bases lying between them. The CDR3 is made up of 16 amino acids. The DNA for the CDR3 is TGCGCCAGCAGCCGTACCTGGGACGGCCGAGGAAACACCATATATTTT. This codes for CASSRTWDGRGNTIYF.

CDR3 in amino acids: CASSSAGTGNTIYF. The CDR3 bases are TGTGCCAGCAGCTCTGCCGGGACAGGAAACACCATATATTTT. This sequence joins TRBV11-2 and TRBJ1-3; D may be TRBD1 (6 bases). The CDR3 is 14 amino acids. V shed 4 bases and J shed 4 bases, with 11 bases lying between them. Germline V gene lookup returns CDR1 SGHAT and CDR2 FQNNGV.

The V and J genes are TRBV5-8 and TRBJ1-5; D perhaps matches TRBD1 (6 bases). Trimming pared 2 bases from V and 6 bases from J, leaving 15 bases between. Looked up from germline, CDR1 is SGHTS and CDR2 is YDEGEE. This CDR3 has 15 amino acids. The CDR3 here is CASSLIRGLGQPQHF. The CDR3 nucleotides read TGTGCCAGCAGCTTAATAAGGGGGTTAGGTCAGCCCCAGCATTTT.

The rearrangement joins TRBV4-1 to TRBJ2-7; a possible D gene is TRBD2 (6 bases). The V end was cut by 4 bases, the J end by 2 bases, with 24 bases between. CDR1 and CDR2 (germline): MGHRA, YSYEKL. There are 18 residues in the CDR3. CDR3 DNA sequence: TGCGCCAGCAGCCGATACGGGAGCCGGAGCCTTTCCACCTACGAGCAGTACTTC. Translation: CASSRYGSRSLSTYEQYF.

Turning to this clone: The sample contains more than one DNA sequence encoding this CDR3. This chain joins TRBV7-9 and TRBJ2-6; D ambiguous. The CDR3 consists of 15 residues. Per the germline V gene, CDR1 is SEHNR and CDR2 is FQNEAQ (reference sequence). The V end lost 0 bases, the J end lost 1 base, and 4 bases lay between the germline ends. For the CDR3, the DNA is TGTGCCAGCAGCTTAGCAGGGTCTGGGGCCAACGTCCTGACTTTC. It specifies CASSLAGSGANVLTF.

This clone appeared a single time. The V call is TRBV5-1, the J call TRBJ2-5; 8 nucleotides match TRBD2. The CDR3 has 14 residues. CDR1 and CDR2 (germline): SGHRS, YFSETQ. V lost 4 bases and J lost 4; bases outside the gene matches: 6. This CDR3 is CASSRGLALETQYF. The DNA for the CDR3 is TGCGCCAGCAGCAGAGGACTAGCCCTAGAGACCCAGTACTTC.

CDR3 amino acids: CASSQEGFRGNTIYF. The CDR3 DNA follows: TGTGCCAGCAGCCAAGAAGGGTTCCGTGGAAACACCATATATTTT. The J gene is TRBJ1-3, the V gene TRBV4-2; no clear D gene. This CDR3 contains 15 residues. Germline CDR1 and CDR2: LGHNA and YNFKEQ. V dropped 0 bases and J dropped 3 bases, with 9 bases sitting between them.

This clone was counted between two and nine times. Other nucleotide sequences from this sample produce the same CDR3. The chain uses TRBV5-1 and TRBJ1-5, with D possibly being TRBD1 (5 bases). Germline CDR1 SGHRS, CDR2 YFSETQ. The V end was cut by 0 bases, the J end by 7 bases, with 8 bases between. CDR3 size: 13 residues. The CDR3 bases are TGCGCCAGCAGCTTGGAGAGGGACCAGCCCCAGCATTTT. This gives the protein CASSLERDQPQHF. Variable domain in full (rest from reference TRBV5-1 and TRBJ1-5): KAGVTQTPRYLIKTRGQQVTLSCSPISGHRSVSWYQQTPGQGLQFLFEYFSETQRNKGNFPGRFSGRQFSNSRSEMNVSTLELGDSALYLCASSLERDQPQHFGDGTRLSIL.

This clone has just a few counts. The rearrangement links TRBV11-3 to TRBJ2-1; 8 bases are shared with TRBD2. Germline CDR1 and CDR2: SGHNT and YENEEA. This CDR3 is built from 17 residues. The junction had 9 bases not matched to a gene; V was cut back by 1 base and J by 4 bases. In DNA form, the CDR3 reads TGTGCCAGCAGCTTAGGGGTAGCGGGGACGTTTTACAATGAGCAGTTCTTC. Amino acids: CASSLGVAGTFYNEQFF.

The chain is built from TRBV4-2 and TRBJ1-5; D not resolved. Trimming took 0 bases from V and 4 from J, leaving 4 bases between them. This CDR3 has 13 residues. From germline, CDR1 is LGHNA and CDR2 YNFKEQ. The CDR3 protein is CASSQDKNQPQHF. As DNA, the CDR3 is TGTGCCAGCAGCCAAGACAAGAATCAGCCCCAGCATTTT.

This sequence joins TRBV11-2 and TRBJ1-3; D call uncertain. V was shortened by 0 bases and J by 3 bases, with 9 bases between the two germline ends. This CDR3 is 15 amino acids long. Germline CDR1 and CDR2: SGHAT and FQNNGV. The CDR3 nucleotides are TGTGCCAGCAGCTTAGATCGAGGGTTTGGAAACACCATATATTTT. Encoded protein: CASSLDRGFGNTIYF.

The V call is TRBV6-5, the J call TRBJ1-1; D may be TRBD1 (6 bases). Germline CDR1 and CDR2: MNHEY and SVGAGI. The CDR3 is made up of 15 amino acids. Trimming stripped 0 bases from V and 1 base from J, with 9 bases between. The DNA of the CDR3 is TGTGCCAGCAGTTACTCGGCAGGGGCGAACACTGAAGCTTTCTTT. Its protein product is CASSYSAGANTEAFF.

The chain carries TRBV30 and TRBJ1-1; D is undetermined. This CDR3 is 16 amino acids long. Germline V gene sequence: CDR1 GTSNPN, CDR2 SVGIG (reference sequence). The germline V and J ends were trimmed by 1 base and 2 bases, with 17 bases remaining between them. The CDR3 DNA is TGTGCCTGGAGTGCCCGACCCCGGGGTTTTAACACTGAAGCTTTCTTT. Translated: CAWSARPRGFNTEAFF.

This clone was recorded only once. The chain recombines TRBV2 with TRBJ2-7; possible D gene TRBD1, 5 bases. Trimming removed 7 bases from V and 3 bases from J, with 13 bases in between. Germline CDR1 and CDR2: SNHLY and FYNNEI. The CDR3 covers 13 residues. The CDR3 is CASKMTVYYEQYF. CDR3 DNA sequence: TGTGCCAGCAAAATGACAGTGTACTACGAGCAGTACTTC.